This T cell receptor (beta chain) is from a study of cytomegalovirus exposure and HLA in healthy donors (TCRdb year 2017). The study in broad terms: An earlier analysis of about 530 of the donors reported approximately 280 Gb of sequence data and approximately 120 million unique TCR beta sequences obtained from 180 million or so T cells. About 320 gigabases of sequencing data and 78 million or so unique TCR sequences were included in an early release covering roughly 600 HLA-typed donors. Of the 350 to 450 genotyped donors, 65% to 90% fell in the genetic ancestry cluster associated with self-reported Caucasian donors. The study aimed to test whether signatures of past pathogen exposure could be identified by cataloging public T cell receptors. The T cell repertoires of 550 to 850 subjects were profiled by immunosequencing and related to cytomegalovirus serostatus. A separate validation cohort of roughly 110 different subjects was used in addition to the roughly 670-subject first cohort. The study combined high-throughput TCR immunosequencing, statistical association of individual TCRs with disease status, and machine learning to predict cytomegalovirus infection status. To study patterns of TCR occurrence, a later analysis re-analyzed previously published TCR beta repertoires from 550 to 800 donors and added high-resolution HLA genotyping. The later analysis used no new phenotypic data to find candidate immune exposures, relying instead on TCR beta sequences and their occurrence across donors. An earlier analysis of several hundred of the donors applied high-throughput TCR beta sequencing to assess whether each TCR beta V gene segment acted as functional or pseudogenic. Alongside the repertoire data, information on donor age, sex, ethnicity and CMV serostatus was compiled. A later genetic analysis took genome-wide SNP genotypes for about 55% of the roughly 670 donors and used that subset as a discovery cohort. All discovery cohort repertoires had been generated using a single sequencing platform. Both class I and class II loci were covered by HLA typing, at four-digit resolution. Typing coverage differed by locus: A, B, C, DRB1 and DQB1 were typed in about 629-640 donors, DQA1 in 500 to 550, DPA1 in approximately 610, and DPB1 in about 450. Because of strong linkage in the cohort, a few DR-DQ haplotypes were treated as single units for association and clustering. On average, roughly 240,000 unique TCR beta nucleotide sequences were sequenced per donor among some 420 genotyped donors of the cohort, with roughly a sixth of those sequences being non-productive. Points the paper makes about the study in general: The classifier was reported to diagnose cytomegalovirus status with high specificity and sensitivity in both the original cohort and the validation cohort. Presence/absence analyses assumed roughly uniform sequencing depth across donors, an assumption that may not hold. The study listed 164 TCR beta chains as associated with cytomegalovirus. Because HLA typing was missing for some donors at each locus, association tests included only the typed subset. A group of highly shared sequence variants was considered likely to be a technical artifact of the sequencing pipeline. In an earlier analysis of 587 of the donors, most TCR beta V segments were observed in productive rearrangements about 87% or about 30% of the time, broadly matching IMGT annotations. The cohort was sequenced for TCR beta chains only, and without alpha or paired-chain data the features that could be detected were limited. Linkage disequilibrium might explain the correlated functional status among segregating V segments, but an unknown experimental factor could not be ruled out. Because the 87-base-pair reads could not distinguish some IMGT-functional V segments, including TRBV6-2 and TRBV6-3, those segments were excluded. V-gene and J-gene trimming of TCR beta chains was associated with a missense DCLRE1C variant in a later genetic analysis, and the association was replicated in an independent cohort. A further reported finding was that TCR beta sequences accurately predicted the HLA-A and HLA-B alleles for most subjects in the first cohort. In a later genetic analysis, fewer N-insertions in productive TCRs were reported among donors in an Asian-associated ancestry cluster than the approximately 710-donor mean. Most CMV-associated TCR beta chains appeared to be HLA-restricted in a later analysis, and the HLA associations seemed to be driven largely by CMV exposure. In a later analysis, the rate of TCR association differed among HLA loci, with DRB1 alleles having the most associated TCRs and HLA-C alleles having the fewest. Compared with equally common non-associated chains, HLA-associated TCR beta chains in a later analysis were more clonally expanded and had lower generation probabilities. The authors suggested that the approach could potentially be extended to other disease states and immunological phenotypes. Assigning TCR associations to individual alleles was difficult when HLA alleles, especially DR and DQ, strongly co-occurred. A later analysis associated 15,000 or so TCR beta sequences with specific HLA alleles at a false discovery rate of 0.05. The only immune exposure information available for the cohort was CMV serostatus. Most TCR sequences were seen in very few donors, while some public TCRs were found in many individuals. In vitro tests confirmed that a few of the cytomegalovirus-associated TCR beta chains recognize cytomegalovirus antigens. In a later analysis, several top co-occurrence clusters were reported to appear linked to parvovirus B19, influenza, CMV and Epstein-Barr virus. Some 15 rarely observed V segments, including chromosome 9 orphons, were excluded from the earlier analysis of several hundred of the donors because counts were too low.

The trim is 3 bases for V and 0 bases for J, with a gap of 14 bases between the germline ends. The germline V gene (reference sequence) supplies CDR1 GTSNPN and CDR2 SVGIG. Taken from cysteine to phenylalanine, the CDR3 has 15 residues. The kept DNA is CDR3 alone, 45 bases in frame from the first base. On this clone itself: The specificity of this receptor is unknown. Base qualities were left out, and no much larger clone turns up one base away.

Library creation used the immunoSEQ multiplex PCR assay. A mixture of 60 forward primers for TCR Vbeta segments and 13 reverse primers for TCR Jbeta segments was used in the multiplex PCR. The CDR3 region of rearranged TCR beta genes was amplified from genomic DNA with a multiplex PCR assay. The amplified TCR beta libraries were sequenced on the Illumina HiSeq System as 87-base-pair reads. Processing in the source paper ran as follows. Across the 500 to 700 repertoires, a later analysis counted tens of millions of unique TCR beta chains, 8.5 million to 12 million of which were shared by at least two donors. Raw reads were error-corrected and collapsed into unique sequences with a nearest-neighbor algorithm that merged closely related sequences to remove PCR and sequencing errors. CDR3 sequences were aligned to IMGT reference sequences to assign V, D and J gene segments. For a sequence to be retained, at least a six-nucleotide match to both a V gene segment and a J gene segment was required. Rearrangements were classified as productive when the CDR3 lacked stop codons and remained in frame with V and J, and all other rearrangements were classified as non-productive. Following IMGT convention, CDR3 was defined as the stretch from the second conserved V-encoded cysteine to the conserved J-encoded phenylalanine. Sequences without an unambiguous match to a single V gene segment were excluded from the earlier analysis of several hundred of the donors. An earlier analysis of 450 to 650 of the donors called V segments functional above 56.7% productive rearrangements and segregating when the between-donor standard deviation exceeded 5%. A statistical classification framework was built to diagnose cytomegalovirus status from the catalog of TCR beta chain sequences. In a later analysis, V and J genes were assigned by comparing TCR nucleotide sequences against IMGT/GENE-DB human TR gene sequences. Using the TCRdist pipeline, a later analysis assigned CDR3 sequences along with most-parsimonious VDJ recombination scenarios. In a later analysis, each TCR beta chain was defined by its CDR3 amino acid sequence together with its V-gene family, and reads without a unique V-gene family were excluded. In a later analysis, 450 to 600 highly shared, low-generation-probability nucleotide sequences were removed to address suspected cross-contamination and a sequencing artifact. In a later analysis, a clonal expansion index for each public chain was calculated from normalized within-repertoire ranks of inferred template counts. In a later analysis, generation probabilities were computed using a VDJ recombination model fitted to out-of-frame rearrangements, and the results were checked against IGoR. In a later analysis, TCR-TCR, TCR-HLA and TCR-CMV co-occurrence was scored with hypergeometric tests, and a repertoire-size bias correction was applied to TCR pairs. In a later analysis, false discovery rates were estimated by permuting HLA or CMV assignments 20 times. A later analysis grouped co-occurring TCRs with DBSCAN, adding TCRdist sequence similarity when clustering within HLA-allele-positive subsets. Co-occurrence clustering excluded repertoires with fewer than 30,000 or more than 120,000 public chains, plus five with anomalous nucleotide sharing. TCRdb retrieved this table from immuneACCESS and kept in-frame rearrangements only. Not all clones are present; in checked studies, unresolved V genes account for under half, and no reason is known for the remainder. V and J calls plus clone size are reproduced from that table; the DNA served to infer D and trimming. Here the sample has 100,000 or so clones; around 81% occur a single time. The ten top clones hold under 5.5% of the sample.

The cohort comprised around 700 healthy bone marrow donors. At the time of sampling, every cohort member was nominally healthy, though immune exposures that went unrecorded were likely present. The donor was CMV seropositive and was included in the group of approximately 300 seropositive cohort members. A peripheral blood sample was collected from each donor, and TCR beta sequencing was performed on peripheral blood mononuclear cells. Genomic DNA extraction from the blood cell samples was performed with the Qiagen DNeasy Blood Extraction Kit. The source material was PBMCs. The chain uses TRBV30 and TRBJ1-2, with no reliable assignment of the D segment. This TCR derives from a man aged 40-50 years in good health and CMV-seropositive. CDR3 sequence: CAWSPPGWPNYGYTF. The DNA sequence reads TGTGCCTGGAGCCCCCCCGGGTGGCCTAACTATGGCTACACCTTC.